This entry concerns a single T cell receptor (beta chain). This entry comes from a study of blood T cell repertoires in COVID-19. The overall study: COVID-19 samples collected from the United States, Italy and Spain covered acute and convalescent phases.

Methods used by the authors: Amplification of reference gene primers provided the estimated nucleated cell counts. Clones were sequenced by immunoSEQ multiplex PCR, and TCRdb holds only the in-frame ones, with some missing. That table furnishes V, J and clone size, whereas the DNA furnished D and trimming. The profile shows 250,000 to 350,000 clones, roughly 89% of them singletons. Across under 25 US areas, participants ranged in age from 18 to 89 years. Each participant's cohort was designated according to participant-reported clinical history. The V end lost 6 bases, the J end lost 1 base, and 12 bases lay between the germline ends. The CDR3 runs 14 residues. Germline-derived CDR1 and CDR2 are MNHNY and SVGAGI (reference sequence).

The origin of this receptor is a woman younger than 30 with acute COVID-19. The sample taken for sequencing was PBMCs or T cells enriched from blood (not recorded which). This chain connects TRBV6-6 to TRBJ1-1; D is perhaps TRBD1 (6 bases). Written as DNA, the CDR3 is TGTGCCAGCAGATCGACAGGAACGAACACTGAAGCTTTCTTT. Protein product: CASRSTGTNTEAFF.